The sequence of this T cell receptor beta chain was determined in a study of shared clonotypes between healthy human individuals. A remark on this clone: What it binds is not known.

In the original processing: ImmunoSEQ supplied junction-only sequences lacking quality scores, so filtering was different. This table comes from immunoSEQ multiplex PCR, and its TCRdb copy is limited to in-frame clones, with some not included. V, J and clone size derive from that table, while D and trimming were established from the DNA sequence. The sample lists 1.6 million or so clones, approximately 98.5% occurring once. Study observations and caveats: Naive CD4 clonotypes overlapped across a handful of donors at about 5.3%. All-four-donor shared clonotypes had higher generation probabilities than non-shared clonotypes did.

This CDR3 is 14 amino acids long. Germline V gene data show CDR1 as SGHNT and CDR2 as YYREEE (reference sequence). V was shortened by 3 bases and J by 7 bases, with 13 bases between the two germline ends. V and J are TRBV5-4 and TRBJ1-4, with D perhaps TRBD1 (6 bases). The sequence came from a man aged 25 to 45 in good health. The source material was naive CD4+ T cells sorted from blood. The subset here: CD45RA+ positively selected. DNA of the CDR3: TGTGCCAGCAGCTCGGGGGGCCAGGTTGAAAAACTGTTTTTT. This encodes CASSSGGQVEKLFF.